This T cell receptor beta chain was obtained from a study of T-cell reconstitution after alpha-beta-depleted transplantation in children. This clonotype showed up just a few times. Its antigen is unknown. Looked up from germline, CDR1 is KGHSH and CDR2 is LQKENI. This CDR3 contains 16 residues. V lost 3 bases to trimming and J lost 4 bases; unmatched junction nucleotides: 8. Unique molecular identifiers were incorporated during preparation of the TCRbeta library. TCRdb re-called the PCR reads through MiXCR, storing one row per CDR3 protein. There are a few hundred thousand distinct CDR3 sequences in the sample; 9.5% to 13% occur only once, and around 7.5% lies in the top ten. Findings of the study overall: Newly produced T cells mostly accounted for T-cell counts and diversity one year post-transplant. High day-60 TCRbeta diversity in some patients came from surviving recipient T cells and thymic progenitors. Reportedly, only several hundred clones from non-depleted graft cells drove alpha-beta T-cell counts at about two months.

The V call is TRBV18, the J call TRBJ2-2, with TRBD1 identical over 7 bases. The TCR was taken from a boy under three years old with acute myeloid leukemia, due to receive a stem cell transplant. The source material was PBMCs, sampled before TCRalphabeta/CD19-depleted stem cell transplant. The CDR3 spells CASSPSHRGFTGELFF. The CDR3 DNA reads as TGTGCCAGCTCACCGTCTCACAGGGGCTTCACCGGGGAGCTGTTTTTT. The full variable domain, in which reference TRBV18 and TRBJ2-2 provide the parts outside the CDR3, is NAGVMQNPRHLVRRRGQEARLRCSPMKGHSHVYWYRQLPEEGLKFMVYLQKENIIDESGMPKERFSAEFPKEGPSILRIQQVVRGDSAAYFCASSPSHRGFTGELFFGEGSRLTVL.